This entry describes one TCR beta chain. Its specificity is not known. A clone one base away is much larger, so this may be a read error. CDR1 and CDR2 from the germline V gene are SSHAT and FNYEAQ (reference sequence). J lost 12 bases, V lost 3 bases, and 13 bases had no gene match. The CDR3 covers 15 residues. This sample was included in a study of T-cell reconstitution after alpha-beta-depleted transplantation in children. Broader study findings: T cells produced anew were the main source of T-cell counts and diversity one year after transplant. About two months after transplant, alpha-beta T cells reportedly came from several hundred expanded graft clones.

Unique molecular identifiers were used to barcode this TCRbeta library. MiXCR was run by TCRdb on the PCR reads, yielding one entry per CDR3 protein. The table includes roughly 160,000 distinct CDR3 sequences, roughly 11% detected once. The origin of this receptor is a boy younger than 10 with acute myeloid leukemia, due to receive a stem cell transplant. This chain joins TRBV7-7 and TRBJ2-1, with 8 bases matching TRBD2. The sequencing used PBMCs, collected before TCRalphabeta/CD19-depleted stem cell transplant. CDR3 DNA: TGTGCCAGCAGCTTGTACCCCGGGAGGGCCGATGTGCAGTTCTTC. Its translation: CASSLYPGRADVQFF.